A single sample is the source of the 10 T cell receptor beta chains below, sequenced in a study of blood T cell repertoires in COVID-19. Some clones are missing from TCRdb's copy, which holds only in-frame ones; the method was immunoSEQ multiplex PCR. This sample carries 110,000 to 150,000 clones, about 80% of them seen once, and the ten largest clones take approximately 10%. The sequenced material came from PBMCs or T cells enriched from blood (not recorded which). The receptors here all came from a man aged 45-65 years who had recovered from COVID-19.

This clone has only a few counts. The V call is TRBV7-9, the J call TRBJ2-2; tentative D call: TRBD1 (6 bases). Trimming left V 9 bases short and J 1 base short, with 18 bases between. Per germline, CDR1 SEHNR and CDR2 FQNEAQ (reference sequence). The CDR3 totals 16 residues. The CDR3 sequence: CASESIWGQNTGELFF. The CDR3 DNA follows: TGTGCCAGTGAATCGATTTGGGGACAGAACACCGGGGAGCTGTTTTTT.

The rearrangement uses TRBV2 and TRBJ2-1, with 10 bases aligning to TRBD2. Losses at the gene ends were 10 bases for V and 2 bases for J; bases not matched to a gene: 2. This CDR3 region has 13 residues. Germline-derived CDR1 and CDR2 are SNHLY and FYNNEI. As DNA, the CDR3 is TGTGCCACAGCGGGGGGGACCTACAATGAGCAGTTCTTC. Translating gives CATAGGTYNEQFF.

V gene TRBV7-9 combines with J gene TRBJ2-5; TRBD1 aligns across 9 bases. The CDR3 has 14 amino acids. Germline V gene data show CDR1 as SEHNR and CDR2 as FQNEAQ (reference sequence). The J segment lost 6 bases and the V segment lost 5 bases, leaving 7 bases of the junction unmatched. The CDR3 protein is CASSPIGTGKTQYF. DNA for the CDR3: TGTGCCAGCAGCCCTATAGGGACAGGGAAGACCCAGTACTTC.

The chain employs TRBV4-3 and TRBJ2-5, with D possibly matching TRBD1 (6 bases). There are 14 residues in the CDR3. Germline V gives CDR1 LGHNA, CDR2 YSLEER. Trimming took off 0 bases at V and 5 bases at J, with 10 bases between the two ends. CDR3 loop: CASSQEGRGETQYF. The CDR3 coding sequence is TGCGCCAGCAGCCAAGAAGGCAGGGGTGAGACCCAGTACTTC.

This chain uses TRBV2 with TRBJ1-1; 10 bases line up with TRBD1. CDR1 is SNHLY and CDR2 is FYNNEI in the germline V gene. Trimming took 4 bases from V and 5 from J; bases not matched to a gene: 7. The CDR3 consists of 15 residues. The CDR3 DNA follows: TGTGCCAGCAGTGGGGACAGGGGCTTTTCTACTGAAGCTTTCTTT. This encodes CASSGDRGFSTEAFF.

The CDR3 DNA reads as TGTGCCAGCAGTACACAGGAAAACACCATATATTTT. Protein sequence: CASSTQENTIYF. The chain employs TRBV2 and TRBJ1-3; D possibly corresponds to TRBD1 (5 bases). Trimming pared 5 bases from V and 6 bases from J, leaving 8 bases between. The CDR3 has 12 amino acids. The germline V gene has CDR1 SNHLY and CDR2 FYNNEI. The full variable domain, completed using reference TRBV2 and TRBJ1-3, is EPEVTQTPSHQVTQMGQEVILRCVPISNHLYFYWYRQILGQKVEFLVSFYNNEISEKSEIFDDQFSVERPDGSNFTLKIRSTKLEDSAMYFCASSTQENTIYFGEGSWLTVV.

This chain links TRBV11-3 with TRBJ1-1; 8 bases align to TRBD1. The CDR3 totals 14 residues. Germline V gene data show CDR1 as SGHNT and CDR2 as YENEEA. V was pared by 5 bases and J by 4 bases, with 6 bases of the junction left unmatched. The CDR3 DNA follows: TGTGCCAGCAGCCCCCGACAGGGGAGCACTGAAGCTTTCTTT. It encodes CASSPRQGSTEAFF.

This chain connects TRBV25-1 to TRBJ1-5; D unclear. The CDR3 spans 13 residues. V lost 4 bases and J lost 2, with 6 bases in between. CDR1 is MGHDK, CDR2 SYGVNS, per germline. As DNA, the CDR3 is TGTGCCAGCAGTGTGGCAGGCAATCAGCCCCAGCATTTT. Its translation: CASSVAGNQPQHF.

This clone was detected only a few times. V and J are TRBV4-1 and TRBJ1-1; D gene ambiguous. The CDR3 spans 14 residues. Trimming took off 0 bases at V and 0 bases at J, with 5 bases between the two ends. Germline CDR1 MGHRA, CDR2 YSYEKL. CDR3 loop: CASSQDSVNTEAFF. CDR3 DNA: TGCGCCAGCAGCCAAGATTCCGTGAACACTGAAGCTTTCTTT.

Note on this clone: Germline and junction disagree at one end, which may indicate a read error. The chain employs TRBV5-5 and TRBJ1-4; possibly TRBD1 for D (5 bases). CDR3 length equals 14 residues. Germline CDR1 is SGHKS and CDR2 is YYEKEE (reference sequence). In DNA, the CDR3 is TGTTCCAGCACCAACGGAGGGGCTGAGGAAAAACTGTTTTTT. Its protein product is CSSTNGGAEEKLFF. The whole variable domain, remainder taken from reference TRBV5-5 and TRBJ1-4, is DAGVTQSPTHLIKTRGQQVTLRCSPISGHKSVSWYQQVLGQGPQFIFQYYEKEERGRGNFPDRFSARQFPNYSSELNVNALLLGDSALYLCSSTNGGAEEKLFFGSGTQLSVL.